These 26 T cell receptor beta chains originate from one sample sequenced in a study of T cells in Graves' hyperthyroidism and ophthalmopathy. Researchers amplified the TCR beta CDR3 regions from RNA transcripts. When the TCR CDR3 underwent first-round RT-PCR, the HTBI primer set was used. MiXCR, run by TCRdb on the multiplex PCR reads, gives a single entry per CDR3 protein. The sample carries 600,000 or so distinct CDR3 sequences, around 15% recorded once. Source material: blood. The receptors here all came from a woman aged 25 to 39 with Graves' hyperthyroidism.

This clonotype came up many times. The J gene is TRBJ1-1, the V gene TRBV9, with a weak D call TRBD1 (5 bases). CDR3 length: 15 amino acids. V was trimmed by 2 bases and J by 4 bases, leaving 15 bases between them. Germline-derived CDR1 and CDR2 are SGDLS and YYNGEE. CDR3 coding DNA: TGTGCCAGCAGCGTCTACGGGGCGAGTGGCACTGAAGCTTTCTTT. Translating gives CASSVYGASGTEAFF.

This clonotype was seen a handful of times. This chain connects TRBV9 to TRBJ2-6; D gene ambiguous. V dropped 0 bases and J dropped 4 bases, with 5 bases sitting between them. CDR1 is SGDLS, CDR2 YYNGEE, per germline. This CDR3 spans 14 amino acids. The CDR3 DNA reads TGTGCCAGCAGCGTAGAGACGGGGGCCAACGTCCTGACTTTC. Its protein is CASSVETGANVLTF.

In the case of this clonotype: A clone one base away is much larger, so this may be a read error. The chain carries TRBV27 and TRBJ1-2; D uncertain. The CDR3 is 16 residues long. Germline lookup yields CDR1 MNHEY and CDR2 SMNVEV (reference sequence). Deletions cut 2 bases from V and 0 bases from J, with 13 bases between. The chain's CDR3 is CASSLGPTPSNYGYTF. The CDR3, as DNA: TGTGCCAGCAGTTTAGGCCCTACTCCATCTAACTATGGCTACACCTTC.

This clonotype has at least ten counts. V is TRBV7-2 and J is TRBJ2-3, with 11 bases matching TRBD2. The CDR3 loop spans 15 amino acids. Looked up from germline, CDR1 is SGHTA and CDR2 is FQGNSA. V trimming: 4 bases; J trimming: 2 bases; junction bases outside the gene matches: 2. The DNA for the CDR3 is TGTGCCAGCAGCTCGACTAGCGGGACCACAGATACGCAGTATTTT. It codes for CASSSTSGTTDTQYF.

This clonotype was seen repeatedly, ten times or more. The rearrangement joins TRBV24-1 to TRBJ1-1; no clear D gene. CDR1 is KGHDR, CDR2 SFDVKD, per germline. V lost 3 bases and J 8 bases, leaving 6 bases between the germline ends. This CDR3 is built from 11 residues. The CDR3 region is CATSDTAEAFF. The CDR3 DNA sequence: TGTGCCACCAGTGATACCGCCGAAGCTTTCTTT.

This clonotype was detected a few times. The chain combines TRBV19 with TRBJ2-1, with D hard to call. This CDR3 is built from 12 residues. Germline CDR1 LNHDA, CDR2 SQIVND (reference sequence). Trimming pared 3 bases from V and 8 bases from J, leaving 8 bases between. CDR3 nucleotides: TGTGCCAGTAGTATTGAGGATCATGAGCAGTTCTTC. Translation gives CASSIEDHEQFF.

In its sample, this clonotype was seen a few times. The V and J genes are TRBV29-1 and TRBJ2-3; TRBD2 agrees at 11 bases. The CDR3 extends over 14 amino acids. V dropped 6 bases and J dropped 4; count of bases not matched to a gene: 6. Per germline, CDR1 SQVTM and CDR2 ANQGSEA. The CDR3 reads CSVRLAGTADTQYF. The CDR3, as DNA: TGCAGCGTACGACTAGCGGGAACCGCAGATACGCAGTATTTT.

This clonotype was observed many times. The genes are TRBV5-1 and TRBJ2-2; TRBD2 matches at 11 bases. The CDR3 spans 16 residues. The germline gives CDR1 SGHRS, CDR2 YFSETQ. Unmatched junction bases numbered 10, after V lost 4 bases and J lost 8 bases. CDR3 DNA sequence: TGCGCCAGCAGCGTGCGGACTAGCGGGCGCTTGGGGGAGCTGTTTTTT. Protein: CASSVRTSGRLGELFF.

This clonotype was seen at least ten times. The chain combines TRBV7-6 with TRBJ1-2; 7 bases fit TRBD1. The germline gives CDR1 SGHVS, CDR2 FNYEAQ. After removal of 3 bases from V and 4 bases from J, the junction contained 11 bases not matched to a gene. CDR3 size: 16 residues. Written as DNA, the CDR3 is TGTGCCAGCAGCTTGGCGAATAACCGGGACAGCTATGGCTACACCTTC. Translating it yields CASSLANNRDSYGYTF. Full variable domain (remainder filled in from reference TRBV7-6 and TRBJ1-2): GAGVSQSPRYKVTKRGQDVALRCDPISGHVSLYWYRQALGQGPEFLTYFNYEAQQDKSGLPNDRFSAERPEGSISTLTIQRTEQRDSAMYRCASSLANNRDSYGYTFGSGTRLTVV.

This clonotype has a handful of counts. The chain joins TRBV6-1 to TRBJ1-4; 8 nucleotides agree with TRBD1. In germline, CDR1 is MNHNS, CDR2 SASEGT. This CDR3 is built from 13 residues. J lost 7 bases, V lost 6 bases, and 4 bases had no gene match. The CDR3 nucleotides are TGTGCCAGCAGAGGGGACAGGAGTGAAAAACTGTTTTTT. Amino acids: CASRGDRSEKLFF.

In this sample, this clonotype turned up a few times. In DNA, the CDR3 is TGTGCCAGTAGTATTGCAGGGGCCGAGAATCAGCCCCAGCATTTT. It is translated as CASSIAGAENQPQHF. The chain carries TRBV19 and TRBJ1-5; a weak D match, TRBD1 (6 bases). Germline-derived CDR1 and CDR2 are LNHDA and SQIVND (reference sequence). This CDR3 has 15 amino acids. Trimming removed 3 bases at V and 4 bases at J, with 13 bases between.

V usage is TRBV3-1 and J usage is TRBJ2-1; D is uncertain. Trimming shortened V by 0 bases and J by 3 bases, and 15 bases separated the two germline ends. Germline CDR1 and CDR2: LGHDT and YNNKEL (reference sequence). The CDR3 is 17 amino acids. CDR3 nucleotides: TGTGCCAGCAGCCAAGATGGGCTAGTCTTGTACTACAATGAGCAGTTCTTC. It is translated as CASSQDGLVLYYNEQFF.

This clonotype was seen at least ten times. The V gene is TRBV7-2, the J gene TRBJ1-1, with D uncertain. Trimming removed 3 bases from V and 7 bases from J, with 12 bases in between. The CDR3 extends over 13 amino acids. The V gene's germline CDR1 is SGHTA and CDR2 FQGNSA. The CDR3 sequence: CASSFAKEYEAFF. The CDR3 region has the DNA TGTGCCAGCAGCTTCGCCAAAGAGTATGAAGCTTTCTTT.

The chain is built from TRBV5-1 and TRBJ2-1, with 8 bases lining up with TRBD1. This CDR3 has 14 residues. Germline assignment: CDR1 SGHRS and CDR2 YFSETQ. V lost 4 bases and J lost 4; bases outside the gene matches: 4. This CDR3 reads CASSVDRDYNEQFF. The CDR3 DNA is TGCGCCAGCAGCGTGGACAGGGATTACAATGAGCAGTTCTTC.

The gene calls are TRBV6-1 and TRBJ2-1; D remains unclear. Trimming left V 5 bases short and J 6 bases short, with 14 bases between. CDR1 is MNHNS and CDR2 is SASEGT in the germline V gene. The CDR3 extends over 14 amino acids. CDR3 nucleotides: TGTGCCAGCAGTTCCCGGGCTAGGCGCAATGAGCAGTTCTTC. Translated, it gives CASSSRARRNEQFF.

This clonotype was seen only a few times. The chain carries TRBV6-1 and TRBJ2-2, with unresolved D. The V and J ends lost 5 bases and 4 bases respectively, with 14 bases between them. Germline loops: CDR1 MNHNS, CDR2 SASEGT. The CDR3 contains 15 residues. The DNA of the CDR3 is TGTGCCAGCAGTCCAGCAACCTCAATCACCGGGGAGCTGTTTTTT. Its translation is CASSPATSITGELFF.

This clonotype was recorded at least ten times. The chain employs TRBV12-3 or TRBV12-4 and TRBJ1-5; a possible D gene is TRBD1 (5 bases). The length of the CDR3 is 15 residues. V lost 3 bases and J lost 1, with 10 bases in between. The CDR3: CASSFQGESNQPQHF. CDR3 bases: TGTGCCAGCAGTTTTCAGGGCGAGAGCAATCAGCCCCAGCATTTT.

This clonotype appeared once. The chain employs TRBV12-3 or TRBV12-4 and TRBJ1-1, with TRBD1 matching 12 bases. The J segment lost 1 base and the V segment lost 5 bases, leaving 11 bases of the junction unmatched. The CDR3 has 18 amino acids. The CDR3 region is CASSPHRDRGRGNTEAFF. CDR3 DNA: TGTGCCAGCAGTCCCCACCGGGACAGGGGGCGTGGGAACACTGAAGCTTTCTTT.

Details on this clonotype: A read error may account for a junction end that differs from germline. V usage is TRBV6-2 or TRBV6-3 and J usage is TRBJ2-3; a weak D match, TRBD1 (5 bases). Germline CDR1 is MNHEY and CDR2 is SVGEGT. The CDR3 has 13 amino acids. CDR3 in amino acids: CANSYRSTDTQYF. CDR3 bases: TGTGCCAACAGTTACAGGTCCACAGATACGCAGTATTTT.

This clonotype was observed many times. V gene TRBV30 combines with J gene TRBJ1-5; no clear D. Germline V CDR1 and CDR2: GTSNPN, SVGIG (reference sequence). This CDR3 spans 13 amino acids. The V gene lost 0 bases and the J gene lost 7 bases, with 10 bases spanning the gap. CDR3 coding DNA: TGTGCCTGGAGTGTATCCGAAGCACAGCCCCAGCATTTT. Its protein product is CAWSVSEAQPQHF.

This clonotype appeared a few times. The chain is built from TRBV7-6 and TRBJ2-1; D not resolved. From germline, CDR1 is SGHVS and CDR2 FNYEAQ. This CDR3 is 14 amino acids long. Trimming pared 2 bases from V and 10 bases from J, leaving 15 bases between. The CDR3 bases are TGTGCCAGCAGCTTACTTGTAGCTTTGGGGGAGCAGTTCTTC. This gives the protein CASSLLVALGEQFF.

This chain joins TRBV6-5 and TRBJ2-5, with D possibly TRBD1 on 6 matching bases. CDR3 length: 13 amino acids. Trimming removed 0 bases from V and 12 bases from J, with 14 bases in between. Germline V gene data show CDR1 as MNHEY and CDR2 as SVGAGI. The CDR3, as DNA: TGTGCCAGCAGTTACTCAGACAGGCTACCGAAGTACTTC. Its translation is CASSYSDRLPKYF.

This clonotype was seen at least ten times. This chain joins TRBV28 and TRBJ2-7; 8 bases are shared with TRBD1. The length of the CDR3 is 14 residues. Germline lookup yields CDR1 MDHEN and CDR2 SYDVKM. V was pared by 0 bases and J by 6 bases, with 4 bases of the junction left unmatched. The CDR3: CASSLWRQGFEQYF. Written as DNA, the CDR3 is TGTGCCAGCAGTTTATGGAGACAGGGGTTCGAGCAGTACTTC.

V gene TRBV6-1 combines with J gene TRBJ2-7; TRBD2 is a possible D gene (6 bases). The V end lost 3 bases, the J end lost 9 bases, and 18 bases lay between the germline ends. From germline, CDR1 is MNHNS and CDR2 SASEGT. This CDR3 region has 14 residues. In nucleotides, the CDR3 is TGTGCCAGCAGTGACCCCGGGACTTTATTACTGCAGTACTTC. It yields the protein CASSDPGTLLLQYF.

This clonotype has at least ten counts. V usage is TRBV20-1 and J usage is TRBJ2-3; D remains ambiguous. Germline CDR1 and CDR2: DFQATT and SNEGSKA (reference sequence). The ends were cut back, 1 base at V and 1 base at J, with 18 bases in the middle. This CDR3 region has 17 residues. CDR3: CSARVFDHHAGTDTQYF. The CDR3 nucleotides read TGCAGTGCTAGAGTTTTTGATCATCATGCAGGCACAGATACGCAGTATTTT.

The chain has TRBV6-5 and TRBJ2-1; D possibly uses TRBD1 or TRBD2 (8 bases each). The CDR3 sequence is 17 residues long. Trimming took 4 bases from V and 10 from J, leaving 26 bases between them. Germline CDR1 is MNHEY and CDR2 is SVGAGI. CDR3 in amino acids: CASSSQGAGFGGGEQFF. The CDR3 DNA sequence: TGTGCCAGCAGTTCGCAGGGGGCGGGTTTCGGGGGGGGGGAGCAGTTCTTC.